The sequence of this T cell receptor beta chain was determined in a study of PD-1 blockade in mismatch repair-deficient tumors. Deletions cut 3 bases from V and 7 bases from J, with 12 bases between. CDR1 SGHAT and CDR2 FQNNGV come from the germline V gene. CDR3 length: 14 amino acids. Study-level points and caveats: All three positive peptides came from frameshift mutations, yielding 150 or so blood TCRs. Tumor-resident clones, often absent from pretreatment blood, expanded after pembrolizumab and then contracted.

The sample's time point: roughly ten-day in vitro stimulation with candidate neoantigen peptide 6. A roughly 11-day in vitro culture was run per each of several reactive peptides. TCRdb's copy holds only in-frame clones and misses some; the assay was immunoSEQ multiplex PCR. The sample lists approximately 15,000 clones; about 88% were seen once. Comment on this clone: Its antigen is currently unknown.

The specimen was cells cultured in vitro, collected from a patient treated with pembrolizumab. The chain recombines TRBV11-2 with TRBJ1-4; unclear D gene. This TCR came from an adult with mismatch repair-deficient cancer. In DNA form, the CDR3 reads TGTGCCAGCAGCTTGCCTGGTACTGCTGAAAAACTGTTTTTT. Its translation: CASSLPGTAEKLFF.